Sequencing of this T cell receptor beta chain was carried out in a study of cytotoxic CD8 clonotypes in ibrutinib-treated CLL. Study-level results: With treatment, public clonotypes, which were uncommon, either contracted or remained stable.

The table came from immunoSEQ multiplex PCR; TCRdb's copy has only in-frame clones and leaves some out. The table lists nearly 300,000 clones, 70% to 80% of them singletons. Germline V CDR1 and CDR2: SNHLY, FYNNEI. There are 15 residues in the CDR3. With 5 bases removed from V and 8 bases from J, the gap between germline ends came to 19 bases. With respect to this clone: Its antigen remains unidentified.

Sequencing used PBMCs, obtained at disease progression, from a patient treated with ibrutinib. This sequence was found in a human donor with chronic lymphocytic leukemia. The rearrangement uses TRBV2 and TRBJ2-1; tentative D call: TRBD1 (6 bases). Written as DNA, the CDR3 is TGTGCCAGCAGTACCGGGACACCCGTTCGCGATGAGCAGTTCTTC. It encodes CASSTGTPVRDEQFF.